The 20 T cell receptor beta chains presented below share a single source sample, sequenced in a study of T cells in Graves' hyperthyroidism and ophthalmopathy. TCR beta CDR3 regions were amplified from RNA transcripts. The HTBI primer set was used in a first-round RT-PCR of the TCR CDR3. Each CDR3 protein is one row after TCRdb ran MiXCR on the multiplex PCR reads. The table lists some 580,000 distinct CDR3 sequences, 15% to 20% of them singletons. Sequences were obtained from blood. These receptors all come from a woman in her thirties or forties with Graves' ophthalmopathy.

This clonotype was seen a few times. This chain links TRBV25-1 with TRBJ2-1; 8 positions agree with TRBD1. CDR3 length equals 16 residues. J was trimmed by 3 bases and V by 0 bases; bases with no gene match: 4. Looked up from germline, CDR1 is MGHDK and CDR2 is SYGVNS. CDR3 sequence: CASSEYRDRGYNEQFF. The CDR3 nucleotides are TGTGCCAGCAGTGAATACAGAGACAGGGGCTACAATGAGCAGTTCTTC.

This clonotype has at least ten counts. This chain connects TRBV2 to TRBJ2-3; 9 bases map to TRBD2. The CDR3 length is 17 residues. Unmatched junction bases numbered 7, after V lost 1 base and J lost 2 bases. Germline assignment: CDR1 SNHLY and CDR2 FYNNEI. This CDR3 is CASSEGKTSGNTDTQYF. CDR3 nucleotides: TGTGCCAGCAGTGAAGGAAAGACTAGCGGAAACACAGATACGCAGTATTTT.

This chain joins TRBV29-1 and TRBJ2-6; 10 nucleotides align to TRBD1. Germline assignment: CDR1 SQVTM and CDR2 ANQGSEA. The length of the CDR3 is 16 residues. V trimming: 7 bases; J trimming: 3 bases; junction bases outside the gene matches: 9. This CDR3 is CSALRTGGYGANVLTF. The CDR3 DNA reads TGCAGCGCTCTCCGGACAGGGGGGTATGGGGCCAACGTCCTGACTTTC.

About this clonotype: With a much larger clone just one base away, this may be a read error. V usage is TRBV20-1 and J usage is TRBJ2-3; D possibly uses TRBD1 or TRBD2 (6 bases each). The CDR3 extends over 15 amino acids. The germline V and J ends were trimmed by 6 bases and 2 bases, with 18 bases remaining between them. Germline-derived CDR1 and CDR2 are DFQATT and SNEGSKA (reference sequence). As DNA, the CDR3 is TGCAGTGCCAGTTCAGCGCGGGACAACACAGATACGCAGTATTTT. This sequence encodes CSASSARDNTDTQYF.

The CDR3 region has the DNA TGTGCCAGCAGTAACGACAGGGGGCAAGAAAAACTGTTTTTT. Amino acids: CASSNDRGQEKLFF. This chain connects TRBV6-1 to TRBJ1-4, with 10 bases lining up with TRBD1. J was trimmed by 8 bases and V by 5 bases; bases with no gene match: 5. The CDR3 extends over 14 amino acids. Per the germline V gene, CDR1 is MNHNS and CDR2 is SASEGT.

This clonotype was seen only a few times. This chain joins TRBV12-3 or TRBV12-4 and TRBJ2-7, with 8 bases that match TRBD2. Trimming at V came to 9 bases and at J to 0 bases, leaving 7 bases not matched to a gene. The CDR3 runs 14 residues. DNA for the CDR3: TGTGCCAGTACCGGGGGGGTTAACTCCTACGAGCAGTACTTC. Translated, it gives CASTGGVNSYEQYF.

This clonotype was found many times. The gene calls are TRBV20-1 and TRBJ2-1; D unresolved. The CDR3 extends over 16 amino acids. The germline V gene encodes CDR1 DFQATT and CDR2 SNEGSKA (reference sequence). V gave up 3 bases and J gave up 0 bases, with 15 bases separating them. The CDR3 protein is CSASGQAPSSYNEQFF. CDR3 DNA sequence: TGCAGTGCTAGTGGCCAGGCGCCTAGCTCCTACAATGAGCAGTTCTTC.

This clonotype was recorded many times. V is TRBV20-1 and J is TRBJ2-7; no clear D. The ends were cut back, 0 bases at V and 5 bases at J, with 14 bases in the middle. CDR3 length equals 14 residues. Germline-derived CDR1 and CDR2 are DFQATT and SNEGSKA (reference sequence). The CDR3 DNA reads TGCAGTGCTAGAGATCTAGAGGTCCTAGACGAGCAGTACTTC. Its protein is CSARDLEVLDEQYF.

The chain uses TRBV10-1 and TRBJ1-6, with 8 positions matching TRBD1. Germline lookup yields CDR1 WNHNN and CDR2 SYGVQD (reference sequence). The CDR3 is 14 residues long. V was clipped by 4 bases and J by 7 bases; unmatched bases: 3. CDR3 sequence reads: CASSVQGANSPLHF. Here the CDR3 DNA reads TGCGCCAGCAGTGTTCAGGGGGCAAATTCACCCCTCCACTTT.

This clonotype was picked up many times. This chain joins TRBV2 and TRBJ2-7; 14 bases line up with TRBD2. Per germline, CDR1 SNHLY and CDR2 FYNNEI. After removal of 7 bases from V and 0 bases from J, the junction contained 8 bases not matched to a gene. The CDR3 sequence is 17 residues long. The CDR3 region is CASIGTSGGRSSYEQYF. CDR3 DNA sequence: TGTGCCAGCATTGGGACTAGCGGGGGTAGGAGCTCCTACGAGCAGTACTTC.

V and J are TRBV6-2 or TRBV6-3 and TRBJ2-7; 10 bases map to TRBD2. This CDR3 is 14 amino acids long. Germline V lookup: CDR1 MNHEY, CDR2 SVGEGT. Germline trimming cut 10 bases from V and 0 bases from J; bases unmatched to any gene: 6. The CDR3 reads CATGPSGSSYEQYF. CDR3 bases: TGTGCCACCGGTCCTAGCGGGAGCTCCTACGAGCAGTACTTC.

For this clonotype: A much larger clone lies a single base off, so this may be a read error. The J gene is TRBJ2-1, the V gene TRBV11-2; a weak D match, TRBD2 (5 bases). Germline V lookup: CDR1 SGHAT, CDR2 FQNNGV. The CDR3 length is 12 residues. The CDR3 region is CASSLVGSERFF. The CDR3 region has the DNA TGTGCCAGCAGCTTAGTAGGGAGCGAGCGGTTCTTC.

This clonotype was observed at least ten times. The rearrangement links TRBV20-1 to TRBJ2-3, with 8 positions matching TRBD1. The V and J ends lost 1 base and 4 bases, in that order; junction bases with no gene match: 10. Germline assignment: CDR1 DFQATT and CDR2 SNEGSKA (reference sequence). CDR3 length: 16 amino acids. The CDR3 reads CSARGSRGRSPDTQYF. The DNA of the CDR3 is TGCAGTGCTAGAGGTAGCAGGGGGCGATCCCCAGATACGCAGTATTTT.

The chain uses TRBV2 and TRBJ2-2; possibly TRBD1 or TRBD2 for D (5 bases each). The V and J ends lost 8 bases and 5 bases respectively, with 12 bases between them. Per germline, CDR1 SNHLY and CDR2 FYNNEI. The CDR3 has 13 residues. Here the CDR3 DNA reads TGTGCCAGCGAGGGGACCGGTACCGGGGAGCTGTTTTTT. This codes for CASEGTGTGELFF.

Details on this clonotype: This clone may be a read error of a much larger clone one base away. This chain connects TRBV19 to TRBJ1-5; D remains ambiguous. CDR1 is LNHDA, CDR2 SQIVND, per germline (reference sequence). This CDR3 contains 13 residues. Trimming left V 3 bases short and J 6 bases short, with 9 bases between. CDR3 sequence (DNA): TGTGCCAGTAGTATCTCGGGAGGTCAGCCCCAGCATTTT. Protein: CASSISGGQPQHF.

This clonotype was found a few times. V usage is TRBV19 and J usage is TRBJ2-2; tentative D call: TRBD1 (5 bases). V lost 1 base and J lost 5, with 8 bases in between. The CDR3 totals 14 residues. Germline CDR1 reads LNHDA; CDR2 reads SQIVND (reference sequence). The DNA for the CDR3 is TGTGCCAGTAGTATAGGACAGTGGACCGGGGAGCTGTTTTTT. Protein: CASSIGQWTGELFF.

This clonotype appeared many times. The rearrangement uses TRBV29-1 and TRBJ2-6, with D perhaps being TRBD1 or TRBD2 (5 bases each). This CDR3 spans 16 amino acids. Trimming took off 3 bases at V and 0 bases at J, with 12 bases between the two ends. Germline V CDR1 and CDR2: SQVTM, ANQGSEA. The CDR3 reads CSVDGTGSSGANVLTF. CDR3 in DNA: TGCAGCGTTGATGGGACGGGAAGCTCTGGGGCCAACGTCCTGACTTTC.

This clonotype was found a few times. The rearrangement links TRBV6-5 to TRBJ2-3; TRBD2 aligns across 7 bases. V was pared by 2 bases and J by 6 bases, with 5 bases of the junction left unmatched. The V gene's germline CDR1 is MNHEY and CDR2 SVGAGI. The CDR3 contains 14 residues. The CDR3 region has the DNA TGTGCCAGCAGTTACGGGGAGGGCCGTGATACGCAGTATTTT. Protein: CASSYGEGRDTQYF.

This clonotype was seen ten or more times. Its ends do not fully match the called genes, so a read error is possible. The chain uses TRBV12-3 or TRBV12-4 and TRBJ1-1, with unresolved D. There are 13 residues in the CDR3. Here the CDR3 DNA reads TGTGCCAGCAGCTTAGCAGTGAACACTGAAGCTTTCTTT. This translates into CASSLAVNTEAFF.

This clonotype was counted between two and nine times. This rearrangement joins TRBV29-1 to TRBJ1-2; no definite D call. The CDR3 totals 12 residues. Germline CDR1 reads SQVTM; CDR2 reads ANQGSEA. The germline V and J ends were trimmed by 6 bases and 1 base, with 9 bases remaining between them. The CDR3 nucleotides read TGCAGCGTGCAGACAAGTAACTATGGCTACACCTTC. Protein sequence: CSVQTSNYGYTF.